This T cell receptor beta chain was obtained from a study of type 1 and type 2 diabetes patients. The wider study: Participants included type 1 and type 2 diabetes patients plus nondiabetic controls. Study results and limitations: With limited T2D and control samples, some T1D-only expanded clones may not be T1D-specific.

Worth noting for this clonotype: The antigen is unknown.

All diabetic donors were classified as either type 1 or type 2 diabetes. The PCR template was genomic DNA. Multiplex PCR with 30 forward and 13 reverse primers amplified the TCR beta CDR3. TCRdb re-analysed the multiplex PCR reads in MiXCR, keeping a single row per CDR3 protein. This table has fewer than 300,000 distinct CDR3 sequences, roughly 50% appearing once. From germline, CDR1 is MGHRA and CDR2 YSYEKL. Trimming pared 5 bases from V and 1 base from J, leaving 14 bases between. The CDR3 consists of 15 residues. This TCR derives from a man aged 18 to 29 with type 2 diabetes. Sequencing used peripheral blood mononuclear cells (PBMCs). The chain couples TRBV4-1 to TRBJ1-2; maybe TRBD1 (5 bases). The CDR3 DNA follows: TGCGCCAGCAGCTTGGGAATCCAGGGTAACTATGGCTACACCTTC. This sequence encodes CASSLGIQGNYGYTF.